This T cell receptor (beta chain) was captured by sequencing in a study of T cell repertoires in MIS-A myocarditis (dated by TCRdb to 2021 to 2024). The QIAamp DNA FFPE kit was used to extract genomic DNA from formalin-fixed paraffin-embedded autopsy tissue. Amplification of TCRbeta CDR3 regions relied on the immunoSEQ bias-controlled multiplex PCR, followed by high-throughput sequencing. For the original study's pipeline: The immunoSEQ vendor pipeline collapsed and filtered CDR3 sequences to measure the abundance and frequency of each unique TCRbeta CDR3. Using a 90% global sequence identity threshold, CD-HIT clustered dominant CDR3 amino acid sequences together with SARS-CoV-2-specific ImmuneCODE TCRbeta sequences. Clones with frequencies of 0.1 to 1 were classed as hyperexpanded, and 0.01 to 0.1 as large. MiXCR was used to confirm CDR3 amino acid sequences and V and J gene assignments of dominant clones. The R stringdist package was used to compute Levenshtein distances between the patient clonotypes and the ImmuneCODE hits. TCRdb limited this immuneACCESS table to in-frame rearrangements with V and J called. A share of clones is missing; checked studies link under half to unresolved V genes, and the rest is unexplained. For V, J and clone size, that table is used; D and trimming come from the DNA. The sample includes 5,000 to 7,500 clones, with approximately 80% observed a single time. Together, the top ten hold 50% to 75% of the sample.

From its cysteine to its phenylalanine, the CDR3 spans 18 amino acids. The CDR3 DNA has 54 bases and is translated from base 1. On this clone itself: Its antigen is currently not known. Nothing much larger sits one base from this clone, and base qualities are not available.

Sequencing used interventricular septum heart tissue obtained at autopsy. The sample's cell subset or site, from its label and the paper: cardiac tissue sample (left or right ventricle, interventricular septum, or pericardium). The chain is assembled from TRBV21-1 and TRBJ2-7; the table's D call of TRBD1 was not tested on the DNA. TRBV21-1 is reported as a pseudogene. This receptor was identified in a man aged 18 to 30 with fulminant myocarditis from multisystem inflammatory syndrome in adults (MIS-A) after COVID-19. The nucleotide sequence reads as follows: TGTGCCAGCAGCGCCTGCAAAAGGACAGGGGGCTTCTCCTACGAGCAGTACTTC. It encodes CASSACKRTGGFSYEQYF.